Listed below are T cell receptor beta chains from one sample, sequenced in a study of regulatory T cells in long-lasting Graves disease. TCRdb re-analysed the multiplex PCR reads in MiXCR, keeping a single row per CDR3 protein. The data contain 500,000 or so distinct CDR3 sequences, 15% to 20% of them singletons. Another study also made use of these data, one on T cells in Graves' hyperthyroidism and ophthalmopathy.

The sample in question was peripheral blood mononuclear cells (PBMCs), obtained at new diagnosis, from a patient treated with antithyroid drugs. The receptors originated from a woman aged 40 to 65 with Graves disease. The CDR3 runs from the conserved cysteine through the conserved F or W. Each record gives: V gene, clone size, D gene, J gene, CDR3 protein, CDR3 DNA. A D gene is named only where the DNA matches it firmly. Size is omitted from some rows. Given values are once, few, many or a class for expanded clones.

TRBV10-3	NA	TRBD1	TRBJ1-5	CAIAGTGGNQPQHF	TGTGCCATAGCAGGGACAGGGGGCAATCAGCCCCAGCATTTT
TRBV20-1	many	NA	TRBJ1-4	CSAGAFEKLFF	TGCAGTGCCGGGGCTTTTGAAAAACTGTTTTTT
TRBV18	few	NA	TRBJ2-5	CASSPTAQNEETQYF	TGTGCCAGCTCCCCCACGGCACAGAACGAGGAGACCCAGTACTTC
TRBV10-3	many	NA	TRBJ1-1	CAISESGTLNTEAFF	TGTGCCATCAGTGAGTCAGGGACGTTGAACACTGAAGCTTTCTTT
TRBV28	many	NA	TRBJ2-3	CASSLEKAGRDTQYF	TGTGCCAGCAGTTTAGAGAAGGCGGGAAGAGATACGCAGTATTTT
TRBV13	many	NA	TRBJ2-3	CASSTRTTSGTDTQYF	TGTGCCAGCAGCACGCGGACCACATCAGGCACAGATACGCAGTATTTT
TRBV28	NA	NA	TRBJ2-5	CASSSPLTYQETQYF	TGTGCCAGCAGTTCCCCCCTCACGTACCAAGAGACCCAGTACTTC
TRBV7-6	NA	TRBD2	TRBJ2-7	CASSSRAGATYEQYF	TGTGCCAGCAGCTCAAGAGCGGGGGCTACCTACGAGCAGTACTTC
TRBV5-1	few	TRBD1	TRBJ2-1	CASSLAGTGSGNEQFF	TGTGCCAGCAGCTTGGCCGGGACAGGGTCGGGCAATGAGCAGTTCTTC
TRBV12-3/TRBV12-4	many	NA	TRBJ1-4	CASSPATLNEKLFF	TGTGCCAGCAGCCCCGCAACCCTTAATGAAAAACTGTTTTTT
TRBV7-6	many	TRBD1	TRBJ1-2	CASSFRQGYGYTF	TGTGCCAGCAGCTTCAGACAGGGCTATGGCTACACCTTC
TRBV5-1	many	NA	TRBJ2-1	CASRLAQYSYNEQFF	TGCGCCAGCAGACTCGCCCAGTACTCCTACAATGAGCAGTTCTTC
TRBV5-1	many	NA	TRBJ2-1	CASSVGGGGPYNEQFF	TGTGCCAGCAGCGTAGGTGGGGGTGGCCCCTACAATGAGCAGTTCTTC
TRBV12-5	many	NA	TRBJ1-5	CASGSDPDGYNQPQHF	TGTGCTAGTGGTTCAGATCCGGACGGATACAATCAGCCCCAGCATTTT
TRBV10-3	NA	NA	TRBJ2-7	CAISEGADGGVAYF	TGTGCCATCAGTGAGGGGGCGGACGGGGGTGTGGCGTACTTC
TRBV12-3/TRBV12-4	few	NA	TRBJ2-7	CASRLSPTSTSYEQYF	TGTGCCAGCAGATTAAGCCCCACCTCTACCTCCTACGAGCAGTACTTC
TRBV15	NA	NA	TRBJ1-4	CATSGLPGQSNEKLFF	TGTGCCACCAGCGGTCTCCCCGGACAGAGTAATGAAAAACTGTTTTTT
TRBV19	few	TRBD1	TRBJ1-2	CASTGQGAQGGYTF	TGTGCCAGTACCGGACAGGGGGCGCAGGGTGGCTACACCTTC
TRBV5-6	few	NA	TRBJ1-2	CASSPTTEYYGYTF	TGTGCCAGCAGCCCAACGACAGAATACTATGGCTACACCTTC
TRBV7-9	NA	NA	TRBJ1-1	CASSPSSTGRIVVNTEAFF	TGTGCCAGCAGCCCCTCCTCAACAGGGAGAATAGTCGTGAACACTGAAGCTTTCTTT
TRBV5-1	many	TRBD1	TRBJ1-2	CASSWGTGQYYGYTF	TGCGCCAGCAGTTGGGGGACGGGACAGTACTATGGCTACACCTTC
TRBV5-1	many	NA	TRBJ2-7	CASSTGVSSYEQYF	TGCGCCAGCAGCACCGGGGTTAGCTCCTACGAGCAGTACTTC
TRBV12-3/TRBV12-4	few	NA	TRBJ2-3	CATRKEGGGDTQYF	TGTGCCACCCGGAAGGAGGGAGGTGGGGATACGCAGTATTTT
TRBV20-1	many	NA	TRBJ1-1	CSAPRADTGNTEAFF	TGCAGTGCTCCCAGGGCGGATACAGGGAACACTGAAGCTTTCTTT
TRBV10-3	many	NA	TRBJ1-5	CAISEAESNQPQHF	TGTGCCATCAGTGAGGCAGAAAGCAATCAGCCCCAGCATTTT
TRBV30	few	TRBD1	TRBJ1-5	CAWSGGGQGGRMDNQPQHF	TGTGCCTGGAGTGGGGGGGGACAGGGGGGAAGAATGGACAATCAGCCCCAGCATTTT
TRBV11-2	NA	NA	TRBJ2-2	CASSQGVYGAGELFF	TGTGCCAGCAGCCAAGGGGTATATGGTGCCGGGGAGCTGTTTTTT
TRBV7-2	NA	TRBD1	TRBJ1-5	CASSPPGQGAEPQHF	TGTGCCAGCAGCCCTCCGGGACAGGGGGCTGAGCCCCAGCATTTT
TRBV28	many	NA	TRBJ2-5	CASSLLKGGETQYF	TGTGCCAGCAGTTTACTCAAAGGGGGAGAGACCCAGTACTTC
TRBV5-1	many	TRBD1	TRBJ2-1	CASSVGQGINEQFF	TGCGCCAGCAGCGTGGGACAGGGTATCAATGAGCAGTTCTTC
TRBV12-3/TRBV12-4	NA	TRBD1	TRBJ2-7	CASSPTPDRVGSYEQYF	TGTGCCAGCAGTCCGACCCCTGACAGGGTGGGGTCCTACGAGCAGTACTTC
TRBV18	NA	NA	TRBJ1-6	CASSPTSGTYNSPLHF	TGTGCCAGCTCACCGACCTCGGGAACTTATAATTCACCCCTCCACTTT
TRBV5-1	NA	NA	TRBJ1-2	CASSSLVSTGDRGYTF	TGCGCCAGCAGCTCTCTGGTATCGACAGGAGACCGTGGCTACACCTTC
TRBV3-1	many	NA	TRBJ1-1	CASSQERVVGTEAFF	TGTGCCAGCAGCCAAGAGAGGGTTGTAGGAACTGAAGCTTTCTTT
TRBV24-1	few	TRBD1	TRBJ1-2	CATSRGTGVYGYTF	TGTGCCACCAGTCGGGGGACAGGGGTCTATGGCTACACCTTC
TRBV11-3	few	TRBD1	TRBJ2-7	CASSFDRGHLYEQYF	TGTGCCAGCAGCTTCGACAGGGGGCATCTTTACGAGCAGTACTTC
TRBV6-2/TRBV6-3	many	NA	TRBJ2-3	CASKAGGRWTMGPDTQYF	TGTGCCAGCAAAGCAGGCGGCCGGTGGACTATGGGCCCAGATACGCAGTATTTT
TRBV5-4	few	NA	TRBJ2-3	CASSLVDSSTDTQYF	TGTGCCAGCAGCTTGGTGGACAGCAGCACAGATACGCAGTATTTT
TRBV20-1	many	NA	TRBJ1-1	CSARGPNQNTEAFF	TGCAGTGCTAGGGGGCCCAACCAGAACACTGAAGCTTTCTTT
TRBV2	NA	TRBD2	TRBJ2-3	CASRLGSGGHDTQYF	TGTGCCAGCAGGCTAGGCTCGGGGGGGCACGATACGCAGTATTTT
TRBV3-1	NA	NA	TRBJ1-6	CASSRGRELNNSPLHF	TGTGCCAGCAGCCGCGGGCGAGAGCTAAACAATTCACCCCTCCACTTT
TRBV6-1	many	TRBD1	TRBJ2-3	CASRRTGGTDTQYF	TGTGCCAGCAGGCGGACAGGGGGGACAGATACGCAGTATTTT
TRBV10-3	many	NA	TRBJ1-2	CASASTGANYGYTF	TGTGCCTCCGCGAGTACCGGGGCGAACTATGGCTACACCTTC
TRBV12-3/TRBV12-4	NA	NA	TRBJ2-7	CASSRPPQAGEQYF	TGTGCCAGCAGCCGCCCTCCGCAAGCGGGCGAGCAGTACTTC